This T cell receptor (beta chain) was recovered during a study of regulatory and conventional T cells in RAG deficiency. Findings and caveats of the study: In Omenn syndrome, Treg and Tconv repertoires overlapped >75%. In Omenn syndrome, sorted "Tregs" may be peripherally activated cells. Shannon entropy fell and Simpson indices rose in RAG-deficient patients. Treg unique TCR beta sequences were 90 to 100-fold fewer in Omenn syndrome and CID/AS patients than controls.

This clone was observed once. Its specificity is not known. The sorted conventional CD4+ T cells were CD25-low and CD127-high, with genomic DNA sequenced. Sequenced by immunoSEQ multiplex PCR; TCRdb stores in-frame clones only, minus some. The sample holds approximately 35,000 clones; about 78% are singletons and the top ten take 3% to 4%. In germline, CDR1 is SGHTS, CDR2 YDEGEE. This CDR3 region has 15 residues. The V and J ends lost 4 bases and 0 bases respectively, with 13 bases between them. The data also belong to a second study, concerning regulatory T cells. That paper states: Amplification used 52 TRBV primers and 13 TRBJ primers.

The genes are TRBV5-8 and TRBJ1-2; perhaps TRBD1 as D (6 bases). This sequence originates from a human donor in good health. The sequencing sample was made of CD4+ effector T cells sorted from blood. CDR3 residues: CASSTPQGPNYGYTF. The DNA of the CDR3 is TGTGCCAGCAGCACCCCCCAGGGGCCTAACTATGGCTACACCTTC.